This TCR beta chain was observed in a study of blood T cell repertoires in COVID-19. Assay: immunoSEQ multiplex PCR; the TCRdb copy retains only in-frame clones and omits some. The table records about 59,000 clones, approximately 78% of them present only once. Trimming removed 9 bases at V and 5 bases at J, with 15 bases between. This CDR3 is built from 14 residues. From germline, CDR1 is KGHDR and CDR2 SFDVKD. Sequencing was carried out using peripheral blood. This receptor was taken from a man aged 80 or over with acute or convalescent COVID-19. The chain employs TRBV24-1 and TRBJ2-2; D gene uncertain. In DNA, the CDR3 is TGTGCCACCCAGGCAGCCTATGGAACCGGGGAGCTGTTTTTT. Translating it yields CATQAAYGTGELFF.